This TCR beta chain appears in the sequencing data of a study of OX40 agonist ivuxolimab in advanced cancers. General study findings and limits: Dose levels from 0.1 to 3.0 mg/kg saw CD4+ and CD8+ blood T cells expand clonally by week 6. Fewer expanded clones were found on average in CD4+ than in CD8+ T cells. The authors did not determine the antigen specificity of the expanded peripheral T cells.

Germline trimming cut 5 bases from V and 2 bases from J; bases unmatched to any gene: 9. Germline V gene lookup returns CDR1 MDHEN and CDR2 SYDVKM. The CDR3 extends over 16 amino acids. Concerning this clone: Its antigen is undetermined.

TCRdb's table, derived via immunoSEQ multiplex PCR, lists solely in-frame clones and lacks some. The repertoire holds under 85,000 clones, with around 93% as singletons. Material: CD4+ or CD8+ T cells sorted from blood, obtained in a trial of the OX40 agonist ivuxolimab. This receptor was obtained from an adult with an advanced solid tumor such as melanoma, head and neck, liver or kidney cancer. The gene calls are TRBV28 and TRBJ2-3, with 8 bases lining up with TRBD2. The CDR3 bases are TGTGCCAGCAGTCCCTCGGGACTAGGGCACACAGATACGCAGTATTTT. It codes for CASSPSGLGHTDTQYF. Drawing the rest from reference TRBV28 and TRBJ2-3, the complete variable domain is DVKVTQSSRYLVKRTGEKVFLECVQDMDHENMFWYRQDPGLGLRLIYFSYDVKMKEKGDIPEGYSVSREKKERFSLILESASTNQTSMYLCASSPSGLGHTDTQYFGPGTRLTVL.